The 3 T cell receptor beta chains given below trace back to one sample, sequenced in a study of OX40 agonist ivuxolimab in advanced cancers. The table came from immunoSEQ multiplex PCR; TCRdb's copy has only in-frame clones and leaves some out. The data show 65,000 to 90,000 clones, around nine tenths seen once. This sample comprised CD4+ or CD8+ T cells sorted from blood, obtained in a trial of the OX40 agonist ivuxolimab. The receptors were sampled from an adult with an advanced solid tumor such as melanoma, head and neck, liver or kidney cancer.

V and J are TRBV6-5 and TRBJ2-7, with TRBD1 matching over 10 bases. CDR3 length: 15 amino acids. After removal of 7 bases from V and 7 bases from J, the junction contained 13 bases not matched to a gene. Germline loops: CDR1 MNHEY, CDR2 SVGAGI. The chain's CDR3 is CASTKLGDRGREQYF. In nucleotides, the CDR3 is TGTGCCAGCACTAAGTTAGGGGACAGGGGACGAGAGCAGTACTTC.

The chain joins TRBV6-5 to TRBJ2-7, with D possibly TRBD1 on 5 matching bases. This CDR3 has 14 residues. Trimming stripped 2 bases from V and 3 bases from J, with 11 bases between. Looked up from germline, CDR1 is MNHEY and CDR2 is SVGAGI. CDR3 in DNA: TGTGCCAGCAGTTACGACAGCAATCTCTACGAGCAGTACTTC. Protein sequence: CASSYDSNLYEQYF.

This chain uses TRBV5-4 with TRBJ2-3, with TRBD1 matching 7 bases. V gave up 2 bases and J gave up 5 bases; unmatched junction bases: 14. This CDR3 region has 17 residues. Germline V gene lookup returns CDR1 SGHNT and CDR2 YYREEE (reference sequence). CDR3 residues: CASSFSLAAGGRDTQYF. The CDR3 DNA sequence: TGTGCCAGCAGCTTTTCACTGGCGGCAGGGGGTAGAGATACGCAGTATTTT.